Here is one T cell receptor beta chain with its context. These data come from a study of blood T cell repertoires in COVID-19. Looking at the study overall: Acute and convalescent COVID-19 specimens originated in the United States, Italy and Spain.

Germline V gene sequence: CDR1 GTSNPN, CDR2 SVGIG (reference sequence). V lost 4 bases and J 6 bases, leaving 16 bases between the germline ends. The CDR3 consists of 15 residues. Under the authors' procedure: Amplified reference gene primers provided the basis for estimating nucleated cell counts. Clones were read by immunoSEQ multiplex PCR, and TCRdb kept only the in-frame ones, dropping some. V, J and clone size are taken as reported in that table, and D and trimming were inferred from the DNA itself. Of about 87,000 clones listed, around nine tenths were seen once; the top ten hold about 5%. Input material: peripheral blood. The clonotype was recovered from a man in his forties with acute or convalescent COVID-19. J is TRBJ1-6 and V is TRBV30, with D perhaps TRBD1 (5 bases). The CDR3 here is CAWKRAQGINSPLHF. The CDR3 coding sequence is TGTGCCTGGAAGAGAGCCCAGGGAATTAATTCACCCCTCCACTTT.